What follows are 25 T cell receptor beta chains derived from one specimen sequenced in a study of identical twins. TCRdb re-analysed the 5' RACE reads in MiXCR, keeping a single row per CDR3 protein. The table has about 890,000 distinct CDR3 sequences, roughly 12% seen once. The sample was also reused in another study, on yellow fever vaccine responses in identical twins.

Sequencing was performed on PBMCs. These receptors originate from a woman in her late teens or twenties in good health.

This clonotype occurred a few times. The chain combines TRBV20-1 with TRBJ2-1; TRBD2 aligns across 7 bases. The CDR3 sequence is 14 residues long. Germline values: CDR1 DFQATT, CDR2 SNEGSKA (reference sequence). J gave up 6 bases and V 1 base, and 6 bases lay outside the gene matches. The DNA for the CDR3 is TGCAGTGCTAGAGCGGGGGGTGGTTTCAATGAGCAGTTCTTC. Amino acid sequence: CSARAGGGFNEQFF.

The V call is TRBV15, the J call TRBJ2-2; no reliable D call. V lost 1 base and J lost 5, with 14 bases in between. The CDR3 consists of 16 residues. CDR1 LNHNV and CDR2 YYDKDF come from the germline V gene (reference sequence). The CDR3 is CATSRGLLFETGELFF. The CDR3 coding sequence is TGTGCCACCAGCAGAGGACTTCTTTTTGAGACCGGGGAGCTGTTTTTT.

This sequence joins TRBV20-1 and TRBJ2-1; 8 bases are shared with TRBD2. Germline V gene lookup returns CDR1 DFQATT and CDR2 SNEGSKA (reference sequence). V shed 0 bases and J 10 bases; nucleotides not matched to a gene: 14. The CDR3 loop spans 16 amino acids. The CDR3 region is CSARDRTSFGGGEQFF. CDR3 bases: TGCAGTGCTAGAGATCGAACATCTTTCGGGGGGGGGGAGCAGTTCTTC.

This clonotype was counted between two and nine times. The rearrangement links TRBV20-1 to TRBJ1-4, with no clear D. Trimming removed 0 bases at V and 8 bases at J, with 7 bases between. This CDR3 is 12 amino acids long. Germline-derived CDR1 and CDR2 are DFQATT and SNEGSKA (reference sequence). The CDR3 DNA follows: TGCAGTGCTAGAGAAATGGGGGAAAAACTGTTTTTT. Residues: CSAREMGEKLFF.

This clonotype was picked up many times. The chain couples TRBV7-2 to TRBJ2-2, with D possibly being TRBD2 (5 bases). Germline CDR1 reads SGHTA; CDR2 reads FQGNSA. V was pared by 5 bases and J by 8 bases, with 9 bases between. The CDR3 is 12 residues long. CDR3 in DNA: TGTGCCAGCAGCCCCCGGGGAGGGGAGCTGTTTTTT. Residues: CASSPRGGELFF.

This clonotype has a count of ten or more. The rearrangement joins TRBV12-3 or TRBV12-4 to TRBJ2-1; 10 bases agree with TRBD1. CDR3 size: 13 residues. The trim removed 5 bases at V and 9 bases at J, leaving 4 bases unmatched. The chain's CDR3 is CASSPRDRGEQFF. The DNA of the CDR3 is TGTGCCAGCAGTCCGCGGGACAGGGGTGAGCAGTTCTTC.

This clonotype has more than one count but fewer than ten. The V call is TRBV29-1, the J call TRBJ2-1; TRBD2 matches 11 bases. Germline CDR1 is SQVTM and CDR2 is ANQGSEA. V lost 4 bases to trimming and J lost 0 bases; unmatched junction nucleotides: 2. This CDR3 spans 15 amino acids. CDR3 nucleotides: TGCAGCGTTGCGGGACTAGCGGTCTCCTACAATGAGCAGTTCTTC. It is translated as CSVAGLAVSYNEQFF.

V gene TRBV24-1 combines with J gene TRBJ2-5; maybe TRBD1 (6 bases). Looked up from germline, CDR1 is KGHDR and CDR2 is SFDVKD. This CDR3 region has 14 residues. V was pared by 5 bases and J by 5 bases, with 14 bases between. The CDR3 nucleotides read TGTGCCACCAGTGTTCCAGGGGACAAGGAGACCCAGTACTTC. Translation gives CATSVPGDKETQYF.

J is TRBJ2-6 and V is TRBV10-3; no clear D. Per the germline V gene, CDR1 is ENHRY and CDR2 is SYGVKD. The CDR3 extends over 13 amino acids. Trimming shortened V by 3 bases and J by 2 bases, and 2 bases separated the two germline ends. As DNA, the CDR3 is TGTGCCATCAGTGATACTGGGGCCAACGTCCTGACTTTC. Translation gives CAISDTGANVLTF.

This chain links TRBV25-1 with TRBJ1-2, with a tentative D call TRBD1 (6 bases). Germline V gene lookup returns CDR1 MGHDK and CDR2 SYGVNS. The CDR3 consists of 12 residues. Deletions cut 2 bases from V and 5 bases from J, with 6 bases between. CDR3 amino acids: CASSEQGYGYTF. In DNA form, the CDR3 reads TGTGCCAGCAGTGAACAGGGGTATGGCTACACCTTC.

This clonotype was observed a handful of times. CDR3 residues: CASTPTYPGFQETQYF. CDR3 DNA sequence: TGTGCCAGCACCCCAACCTACCCGGGTTTCCAAGAGACCCAGTACTTC. The chain carries TRBV6-1 and TRBJ2-5; D call uncertain. The germline V gene encodes CDR1 MNHNS and CDR2 SASEGT. V was cut by 7 bases and J by 1 base, with 19 bases left in between. The CDR3 totals 16 residues.

CDR3 DNA: TGTGCCAGCAGTGAATACCGTTTGGATACGCAGTATTTT. This gives the protein CASSEYRLDTQYF. The rearrangement links TRBV6-1 to TRBJ2-3; no definite D call. Trimming stripped 2 bases from V and 6 bases from J, with 9 bases between. CDR3 length: 13 amino acids. Germline CDR1 is MNHNS and CDR2 is SASEGT.

The CDR3 DNA is TGTGCCATCAGTGAGTCGAGGGCTGTCGTCCCTGGGGCCAACGTCCTGACTTTC. Residues: CAISESRAVVPGANVLTF. V is TRBV10-3 and J is TRBJ2-6, with D possibly matching TRBD2 (5 bases). The germline gives CDR1 ENHRY, CDR2 SYGVKD. The length of the CDR3 is 18 residues. V was pared by 0 bases and J by 2 bases, with 14 bases between.

J is TRBJ2-7 and V is TRBV6-1; TRBD2 agrees at 10 bases. This CDR3 contains 14 residues. Germline V gives CDR1 MNHNS, CDR2 SASEGT. V shed 4 bases and J 4 bases; nucleotides not matched to a gene: 4. CDR3: CASSVTSGNYEQYF. The CDR3 bases are TGTGCCAGCAGTGTTACTAGCGGGAATTACGAGCAGTACTTC.

The chain uses TRBV21-1 and TRBJ2-2; no DNA check was done on the table's D call, TRBD2. TRBV21-1 has pseudogene status. The CDR3 spans 15 residues. The CDR3: CASSKRVGRPGELFF. In DNA form, the CDR3 reads TGTGCCAGCAGCAAAAGGGTAGGGAGGCCCGGGGAGCTGTTTTTT.

This clonotype was counted only a few times. The chain links TRBV13 to TRBJ2-5; 8 bases fit TRBD2. The CDR3 consists of 13 residues. In germline, CDR1 is PRHDT, CDR2 FYEKMQ (reference sequence). V trimming: 5 bases; J trimming: 12 bases; junction bases outside the gene matches: 11. CDR3: CASSPPGGGEEYF. The CDR3 DNA reads TGTGCCAGCAGCCCCCCCGGGGGGGGAGAAGAGTACTTC.

The chain links TRBV11-2 to TRBJ2-2; D possibly corresponds to TRBD2 (7 bases). CDR3 length: 18 amino acids. V lost 4 bases and J 0 bases, leaving 18 bases between the germline ends. The V gene's germline CDR1 is SGHAT and CDR2 FQNNGV. The CDR3 sequence is CASSSTGGGTPNTGELFF. In DNA form, the CDR3 reads TGTGCCAGCAGCTCCACGGGGGGCGGGACACCGAACACCGGGGAGCTGTTTTTT.

This clonotype has only a few counts. The rearrangement uses TRBV27 and TRBJ2-7; 11 nucleotides line up with TRBD2. The CDR3 consists of 15 residues. CDR1 is MNHEY, CDR2 SMNVEV, per germline (reference sequence). The trim removed 5 bases at V and 6 bases at J, leaving 9 bases unmatched. CDR3 DNA sequence: TGTGCCAGCAGTCCCCTAGCGGGAGGATGGGTCGAGCAGTACTTC. Protein sequence: CASSPLAGGWVEQYF.

The chain links TRBV2 to TRBJ2-7, with D possibly matching TRBD1 (6 bases). CDR3 length equals 13 residues. Germline V gives CDR1 SNHLY, CDR2 FYNNEI. Trimming removed 7 bases at V and 2 bases at J, with 12 bases between. The CDR3 sequence is CASTGDTPYEQYF. In DNA form, the CDR3 reads TGTGCCAGCACCGGGGACACCCCCTACGAGCAGTACTTC.

This clonotype has more than one count but fewer than ten. V usage is TRBV5-1 and J usage is TRBJ2-1, with D possibly called TRBD1 or TRBD2 (6 bases each). The germline gives CDR1 SGHRS, CDR2 YFSETQ. The CDR3 has 15 residues. Trimming removed 5 bases from V and 0 bases from J, with 12 bases in between. CDR3 sequence: CASRRRGSSYNEQFF. Here the CDR3 DNA reads TGCGCCAGCAGGAGGAGGGGGAGCTCCTACAATGAGCAGTTCTTC.

V gene TRBV5-1 combines with J gene TRBJ1-1; maybe TRBD1 (5 bases). Trimming pared 4 bases from V and 1 base from J, leaving 8 bases between. Germline CDR1 reads SGHRS; CDR2 reads YFSETQ. This CDR3 is built from 13 residues. CDR3 loop: CASSTTENTEAFF. The DNA of the CDR3 is TGCGCCAGCAGCACGACAGAGAACACTGAAGCTTTCTTT.

This clonotype appeared a few times. The chain links TRBV28 to TRBJ2-2, with 7 bases lining up with TRBD1. Germline lookup yields CDR1 MDHEN and CDR2 SYDVKM. This CDR3 is built from 15 residues. The V gene end was trimmed by 3 bases and the J gene end by 7 bases; junction bases not matched to a gene: 8. CDR3 sequence (DNA): TGTGCCAGCAGTTTGCTACAGGGGCTTGGCGGGGAGCTGTTTTTT. Translated: CASSLLQGLGGELFF.

CDR3 coding DNA: TGTGCCAGCAGCTTTGGGACAGATACTTCACCCCTCCACTTT. Translating it yields CASSFGTDTSPLHF. V usage is TRBV5-5 and J usage is TRBJ1-6; 7 nucleotides line up with TRBD1. Germline V gives CDR1 SGHKS, CDR2 YYEKEE (reference sequence). The CDR3 contains 14 residues. V trimming: 2 bases; J trimming: 9 bases; junction bases outside the gene matches: 5.

This chain links TRBV9 with TRBJ2-1; 9 nucleotides line up with TRBD1. This CDR3 is built from 15 residues. Germline-derived CDR1 and CDR2 are SGDLS and YYNGEE. J lost 1 base, V lost 7 bases, and 6 bases had no gene match. DNA of the CDR3: TGTGCCAGCGGGACAGGGATCGTATCCTACAATGAGCAGTTCTTC. Translation gives CASGTGIVSYNEQFF.

CDR3 in amino acids: CSAMGRTATTNTGELFF. The CDR3 nucleotides are TGCAGTGCTATGGGAAGGACCGCGACCACGAACACCGGGGAGCTGTTTTTT. The chain employs TRBV20-1 and TRBJ2-2; D is undetermined. V was shortened by 4 bases and J by 0 bases, with 18 bases between the two germline ends. CDR3 length: 17 amino acids. Per germline, CDR1 DFQATT and CDR2 SNEGSKA (reference sequence).